This T cell receptor beta chain appears in the sequencing data of a study of cytomegalovirus exposure and HLA in healthy donors. The study ran its PCR with 60 Vbeta and 13 Jbeta primers. TCRdb keeps only in-frame clones here, not all; method: immunoSEQ multiplex PCR. The data show 50,000 or so clones, and the top ten clones hold less than 2.5%. The TCR was taken from a woman aged 18-29 years in good health and CMV-seronegative. Sequences were obtained from PBMCs.

The CDR3 loop is CSVANPGTSSYEQYF. CDR3 bases: TGCAGCGTTGCCAACCCCGGGACTAGCTCCTACGAGCAGTACTTC. The rearrangement joins TRBV29-1 to TRBJ2-7; 8 nucleotides align to TRBD2. Germline V gives CDR1 SQVTM, CDR2 ANQGSEA. This CDR3 comprises 15 residues. J was trimmed by 0 bases and V by 4 bases; bases with no gene match: 8.